This TCR beta chain was observed in a study of blood T cell repertoires in COVID-19. Whole-study context: PBMCs, B-cell-depleted T cells, or T cells were the source of the cDNA or gDNA that made up the material.

Assay used: immunoSEQ multiplex PCR; TCRdb lists only in-frame clones, some missing. The table includes 250,000 to 300,000 clones, around 89% detected once. The CDR3 has 14 residues. V shed 1 base and J shed 7 bases, with 13 bases lying between them. Per the germline V gene, CDR1 is LGHNA and CDR2 is YNFKEQ. This rearrangement joins TRBV4-2 to TRBJ1-2; possibly TRBD1 for D (5 bases). Source material: peripheral blood. This TCR was recovered from a man in his forties or fifties with acute or convalescent COVID-19. As DNA, the CDR3 is TGTGCCAGCAGCCAAGGGGGCGCGACGATTGGCTACACCTTC. Translating it yields CASSQGGATIGYTF.